Presented here are 25 T cell receptor beta chains from one specimen sequenced in a study of cytomegalovirus exposure and HLA in healthy donors. The PCR made use of 60 Vbeta and 13 Jbeta primers. The method was immunoSEQ multiplex PCR; TCRdb's version includes in-frame clones alone and lacks a portion of them. The sample holds about 190,000 clones, more than 65% seen once. The material sequenced was PBMCs. All receptors come from a man between 35 and 55 years old in good health and CMV-seropositive.

The chain links TRBV5-1 to TRBJ1-5; the match to TRBD1 covers 7 bases. V gave up 4 bases and J gave up 2 bases; unmatched junction bases: 3. Germline values: CDR1 SGHRS, CDR2 YFSETQ. The length of the CDR3 is 14 residues. The CDR3 coding sequence is TGCGCCAGCAGCCGGACAGGCGGCAATCAGCCCCAGCATTTT. It yields the protein CASSRTGGNQPQHF.

This clone was seen a few times. This chain links TRBV5-1 with TRBJ2-7, with D unclear. Between the trimmed V and J ends, which lost 5 bases and 2 bases, there was a span of 20 bases. CDR1 is SGHRS and CDR2 is YFSETQ in the germline V gene. The CDR3 extends over 16 amino acids. The CDR3 loop is CASRPQTQTLTYEQYF. The CDR3, as DNA: TGCGCCAGCAGACCCCAGACACAGACCCTAACCTACGAGCAGTACTTC.

This clone showed up just a few times. The genes are TRBV7-8 and TRBJ1-5; 12 nucleotides align to TRBD1. The CDR3 spans 14 residues. CDR1 and CDR2 (germline): SGHVS, FQNEAQ. V lost 5 bases and J lost 11; bases outside the gene matches: 7. CDR3 sequence (DNA): TGTGCCAGCAGCCCTGGGACAGGGGGCTTGTCCCAGCATTTT. As protein: CASSPGTGGLSQHF.

This clone has just one count. The V gene is TRBV19, the J gene TRBJ1-5; maybe TRBD1 (5 bases). The CDR3 sequence is 16 residues long. CDR1 LNHDA and CDR2 SQIVND come from the germline V gene (reference sequence). V was trimmed by 6 bases and J by 0 bases, leaving 15 bases between them. DNA for the CDR3: TGTGCCAGTAGCGAAGGGAGGGGAGATAGCAATCAGCCCCAGCATTTT. Translation: CASSEGRGDSNQPQHF.

This sequence joins TRBV9 and TRBJ2-7; 7 nucleotides agree with TRBD1. The V gene end was trimmed by 3 bases and the J gene end by 2 bases; junction bases not matched to a gene: 5. The CDR3 is 14 amino acids. Germline CDR1 reads SGDLS; CDR2 reads YYNGEE. The CDR3 loop reads CASSARQGAYEQYF. Here the CDR3 DNA reads TGTGCCAGCAGCGCTAGGCAGGGGGCCTACGAGCAGTACTTC.

The genes are TRBV10-3 and TRBJ2-7; possibly TRBD2 for D (6 bases). Trimming stripped 0 bases from V and 0 bases from J, with 9 bases between. The CDR3 contains 15 residues. In germline, CDR1 is ENHRY, CDR2 SYGVKD. CDR3 protein: CAISESPSDSYEQYF. DNA of the CDR3: TGTGCCATCAGTGAGTCTCCTAGCGACTCCTACGAGCAGTACTTC.

This clone has only one observation. The CDR3 DNA sequence: TGTGCCAGCAGCTGGGGGGGACAGGGTAACACTGAAGCTTTCTTT. As protein: CASSWGGQGNTEAFF. V gene TRBV7-9 combines with J gene TRBJ1-1, with 9 bases matching TRBD1. The CDR3 contains 15 residues. V gave up 4 bases and J gave up 2 bases; unmatched junction bases: 5. Looked up from germline, CDR1 is SEHNR and CDR2 is FQNEAQ (reference sequence). Full variable domain (rest looked up from reference TRBV7-9 and TRBJ1-1): DTGVSQNPRHKITKRGQNVTFRCDPISEHNRLYWYRQTLGQGPEFLTYFQNEAQLEKSRLLSDRFSAERPKGSFSTLEIQRTEQGDSAMYLCASSWGGQGNTEAFFGQGTRLTVV.

V and J are TRBV2 and TRBJ1-2, with TRBD1 matching 7 bases. Germline V gives CDR1 SNHLY, CDR2 FYNNEI. CDR3 size: 13 residues. The ends lost 5 bases at V and 4 bases at J; junction bases unmatched: 4. The DNA of the CDR3 is TGTGCCAGCAGTCGGGACAGTACCTATGGCTACACCTTC. It codes for CASSRDSTYGYTF.

The chain couples TRBV5-5 to TRBJ1-6; no clear D. Trimming left V 0 bases short and J 5 bases short, with 12 bases between. This CDR3 has 16 amino acids. The germline V gene has CDR1 SGHKS and CDR2 YYEKEE (reference sequence). CDR3 DNA sequence: TGTGCCAGCAGCTTGGAACCGCTAAAAAATAATTCACCCCTCCACTTT. This gives the protein CASSLEPLKNNSPLHF. Full variable domain (missing parts from reference TRBV5-5 and TRBJ1-6): DAGVTQSPTHLIKTRGQQVTLRCSPISGHKSVSWYQQVLGQGPQFIFQYYEKEERGRGNFPDRFSARQFPNYSSELNVNALLLGDSALYLCASSLEPLKNNSPLHFGNGTRLTVT.

The chain links TRBV29-1 to TRBJ2-7, with 8 bases matching TRBD2. V trimming: 2 bases; J trimming: 4 bases; junction bases outside the gene matches: 4. CDR1 SQVTM and CDR2 ANQGSEA come from the germline V gene. This CDR3 contains 13 residues. The CDR3 protein is CSVEPGRGYEQYF. CDR3 nucleotides: TGCAGCGTTGAACCCGGGAGGGGGTACGAGCAGTACTTC.

This chain's CDR3 is CASSLDRGPGGYTF. CDR3 bases: TGTGCCAGTAGTCTGGACAGGGGGCCGGGTGGCTACACCTTC. The chain couples TRBV19 to TRBJ1-2, with TRBD1 matching 11 bases. V was pared by 5 bases and J by 7 bases, with 6 bases of the junction left unmatched. Germline V gene lookup returns CDR1 LNHDA and CDR2 SQIVND (reference sequence). The CDR3 length is 14 residues.

This chain joins TRBV27 and TRBJ1-1; 8 nucleotides line up with TRBD1. V was pared by 4 bases and J by 0 bases, with 7 bases of the junction left unmatched. From germline, CDR1 is MNHEY and CDR2 SMNVEV (reference sequence). The CDR3 covers 16 residues. The CDR3 here is CASSSTGGLMNTEAFF. The CDR3 DNA reads TGTGCCAGCAGTTCCACAGGGGGGCTGATGAACACTGAAGCTTTCTTT.

This rearrangement joins TRBV7-9 to TRBJ1-6, with 10 bases fitting TRBD1. Trimming took 5 bases from V and 9 from J; bases not matched to a gene: 10. CDR1 and CDR2 (germline): SEHNR, FQNEAQ (reference sequence). The CDR3 covers 16 residues. The chain's CDR3 is CASSPPGQGVGSPLHF. CDR3 coding DNA: TGTGCCAGCAGCCCCCCCGGACAGGGGGTCGGTTCACCCCTCCACTTT.

This clone was seen only a few times. The J gene is TRBJ1-6, the V gene TRBV15, with TRBD1 as a possible D gene (6 bases). V dropped 4 bases and J dropped 8 bases, with 6 bases sitting between them. This CDR3 is built from 12 residues. Germline V gene sequence: CDR1 LNHNV, CDR2 YYDKDF (reference sequence). The CDR3 region is CATSNRDSPLHF. CDR3 in DNA: TGTGCCACCAGCAACAGGGATTCACCCCTCCACTTT.

The chain combines TRBV9 with TRBJ1-5, with D maybe TRBD1 (6 bases). The length of the CDR3 is 13 residues. Per germline, CDR1 SGDLS and CDR2 YYNGEE. Trimming took 4 bases from V and 5 from J, leaving 10 bases between them. As DNA, the CDR3 is TGTGCCAGCAGCCTTGGACAGTATCAGCCCCAGCATTTT. It translates to CASSLGQYQPQHF.

The chain uses TRBV2 and TRBJ2-7; 7 positions agree with TRBD2. This CDR3 region has 15 residues. Germline V gene lookup returns CDR1 SNHLY and CDR2 FYNNEI. The ends lost 4 bases at V and 2 bases at J; junction bases unmatched: 8. DNA for the CDR3: TGTGCCAGCAGTGTTGACGGGAGGACCACCTACGAGCAGTACTTC. Translation gives CASSVDGRTTYEQYF. The full variable domain, rest sourced from reference TRBV2 and TRBJ2-7, is EPEVTQTPSHQVTQMGQEVILRCVPISNHLYFYWYRQILGQKVEFLVSFYNNEISEKSEIFDDQFSVERPDGSNFTLKIRSTKLEDSAMYFCASSVDGRTTYEQYFGPGTRLTVT.

The gene calls are TRBV6-5 and TRBJ1-1, with no clear D. Germline V gene lookup returns CDR1 MNHEY and CDR2 SVGAGI. CDR3 size: 13 residues. Trimming pared 2 bases from V and 5 bases from J, leaving 9 bases between. CDR3 nucleotide sequence: TGTGCCAGCAGTTACACCCGGGAAACTGAAGCTTTCTTT. This encodes CASSYTRETEAFF.

Turning to this clone: Relative to the germline gene, one junction end is altered; a read error may explain this. This chain uses TRBV19 with TRBJ2-2; maybe TRBD1 (5 bases). Germline-derived CDR1 and CDR2 are LNHDA and SQIVND (reference sequence). The CDR3 has 16 amino acids. CDR3 nucleotide sequence: TGTGCCAGTACTCCATCGACAGCCTCGAACCCCGGGGAGCTGTTTTTT. Protein product: CASTPSTASNPGELFF.

This chain connects TRBV10-3 to TRBJ2-3; a weak D match, TRBD2 (6 bases). CDR3 length: 16 residues. The germline CDR1 and CDR2 sequences are ENHRY and SYGVKD. V was pared by 6 bases and J by 6 bases, with 22 bases between. CDR3 sequence (DNA): TGTGCCATCAGCCCGACTAGAAGTGACGTTTCTGATACGCAGTATTTT. This encodes CAISPTRSDVSDTQYF.

The chain has TRBV11-2 and TRBJ1-1, with TRBD1 identical over 9 bases. V lost 1 base to trimming and J lost 2 bases; unmatched junction nucleotides: 2. Germline V lookup: CDR1 SGHAT, CDR2 FQNNGV. The CDR3 is 15 residues long. CDR3 DNA sequence: TGTGCCAGCAGCTTAGGGACAGGGGATAACACTGAAGCTTTCTTT. It yields the protein CASSLGTGDNTEAFF. Combining the CDR3 with reference TRBV11-2 and TRBJ1-1 gives the whole variable domain EAGVAQSPRYKIIEKRQSVAFWCNPISGHATLYWYQQILGQGPKLLIQFQNNGVVDDSQLPKDRFSAERLKGVDSTLKIQPAKLEDSAVYLCASSLGTGDNTEAFFGQGTRLTVV.

A single count supports this clone. The V and J genes are TRBV2 and TRBJ2-1; D unclear. CDR1 is SNHLY and CDR2 is FYNNEI in the germline V gene. The CDR3 runs 12 residues. V lost 6 bases to trimming and J lost 5 bases, with 8 bases between them. The CDR3 DNA reads as TGTGCCAGCAGGGCTTTGGACAATGAGCAGTTCTTC. Its protein is CASRALDNEQFF.

The chain carries TRBV2 and TRBJ1-5, with D tentatively TRBD1 (5 bases). The CDR3 has 12 amino acids. V lost 4 bases and J lost 7, with 8 bases in between. Looked up from germline, CDR1 is SNHLY and CDR2 is FYNNEI. CDR3 coding DNA: TGTGCCAGCAGTGCAGGGCTACAGCCCCAGCATTTT. Amino acid sequence: CASSAGLQPQHF.

Written as DNA, the CDR3 is TGCAGCGGTCGGGGTGCGGGGGGGCTTGAGGAGACCCAGTACTTC. As protein: CSGRGAGGLEETQYF. The chain combines TRBV29-1 with TRBJ2-5, with 9 bases that match TRBD2. Per the germline V gene, CDR1 is SQVTM and CDR2 is ANQGSEA. The length of the CDR3 is 15 residues. V lost 7 bases to trimming and J lost 5 bases; unmatched junction nucleotides: 14.

V usage is TRBV7-9 and J usage is TRBJ2-6; TRBD1 matches at 7 bases. The CDR3 spans 19 residues. The V and J ends lost 4 bases and 1 base, in that order; junction bases with no gene match: 13. Germline assignment: CDR1 SEHNR and CDR2 FQNEAQ (reference sequence). The CDR3 DNA sequence: TGTGCCAGCAGCTGGTTTGAGAGGGGGCTGAATTCTGGGGCCAACGTCCTGACTTTC. Its protein is CASSWFERGLNSGANVLTF.

CDR3 sequence reads: CASSQGLAGGLSTDTQYF. CDR3 in DNA: TGTGCCAGCAGCCAAGGGCTAGCGGGAGGACTCAGCACAGATACGCAGTATTTT. V and J are TRBV4-2 and TRBJ2-3, with 11 bases lining up with TRBD2. The V and J ends lost 1 base and 0 bases, in that order; junction bases with no gene match: 6. The germline V gene encodes CDR1 LGHNA and CDR2 YNFKEQ. There are 18 residues in the CDR3.